A selection of T cell receptor beta chains follows, all from one sample in a study of ipilimumab plus nivolumab after autologous stem cell transplantation. Some clones are missing from TCRdb's copy, which holds only in-frame ones; the method was immunoSEQ multiplex PCR. The sample shows 15,000 to 20,000 clones, 81% of them seen only once. Sequencing used PBMCs, obtained in a trial of ipilimumab plus nivolumab as post-transplant consolidation. These receptors were obtained from a male donor with diffuse large B-cell lymphoma. Both conserved end residues are trimmed from each CDR3. Fields, in order: V gene, J gene, CDR3 protein.

V: TRBV5-1
J: TRBJ2-7
CDR3: ASSLDSGRHYEQY

V: TRBV29-1
J: TRBJ2-5
CDR3: SVEGSSGSLRQETQY

V: TRBV6-1
J: TRBJ2-1
CDR3: ASSLYNEQF

V: TRBV6-1
J: .
CDR3: ASSEEWSSYEQY

V: TRBV21-1
J: TRBJ2-1
CDR3: ASSKGNRGIYNEQF

V: TRBV18
J: TRBJ2-5
CDR3: ASSLFGTSGQETQY

V: TRBV5-1
J: TRBJ2-2
CDR3: ASGEGAGANTGELF

V: TRBV18
J: TRBJ1-1
CDR3: ASSPTAGQLNTEAF

V: TRBV9
J: TRBJ2-5
CDR3: ASSLGQGLRETQY

V: TRBV6-5
J: TRBJ1-6
CDR3: ASSYYPPPGNSPLH

V: TRBV19
J: TRBJ2-1
CDR3: ASRPSGGRDEQF

V: TRBV5-6
J: TRBJ2-5
CDR3: ASSLNFGGSQETQY

V: TRBV5-1
J: TRBJ2-5
CDR3: ASSLTSGGAQETQY

V: TRBV5-8
J: TRBJ1-2
CDR3: ASSLDRVGYGYT

V: TRBV4-1
J: TRBJ1-5
CDR3: ASSQGRGNNQPQH

V: TRBV6-6
J: TRBJ2-3
CDR3: ASSYGATDTQY

V: TRBV4-1
J: TRBJ2-3
CDR3: ASSQVDTRSDTQY

V: TRBV19
J: TRBJ2-7
CDR3: ASRTKAGTGGFEQY

V: TRBV11-2
J: TRBJ2-6
CDR3: ASSSAGRSGANVLT

V: TRBV14
J: TRBJ2-3
CDR3: ASSPNPTSGIDTQY

V: TRBV11-2
J: TRBJ1-6
CDR3: ASSWTANSPLH

V: TRBV6-1
J: TRBJ1-2
CDR3: ASRAGDGYT

V: TRBV2
J: TRBJ1-5
CDR3: ASSEAHRSSNQPQH

V: TRBV19
J: TRBJ2-5
CDR3: ASSIFGGETQY

V: TRBV27
J: TRBJ2-2
CDR3: ASSPSTGELF

V: TRBV2
J: TRBJ1-2
CDR3: ASSEAYGREYGYT

V: TRBV5-1
J: TRBJ2-3
CDR3: ASSSTDTQY

V: TRBV5-1
J: TRBJ1-1
CDR3: ASSARQMNTEAF

V: TRBV18
J: TRBJ1-4
CDR3: ASSPPGPKNEKLF

V: TRBV11-2
J: TRBJ1-2
CDR3: ASSPVTGRTLEGYT

V: TRBV5-5
J: TRBJ1-2
CDR3: ASIFGINYT

V: TRBV4-1
J: TRBJ2-1
CDR3: ASSQDPASGATYNEQF

V: TRBV5-4
J: TRBJ2-1
CDR3: ASSAPQGEQF

V: TRBV5-1
J: TRBJ2-5
CDR3: ASSSGGQETQY

V: TRBV19
J: TRBJ2-5
CDR3: ASSIKETQY

V: TRBV6-5
J: TRBJ1-1
CDR3: ASSPAGLEAF

V: TRBV9
J: TRBJ2-1
CDR3: ASSVDTPYNEQF

V: TRBV27
J: TRBJ2-3
CDR3: ASSSGQGGSADTQY

V: TRBV28
J: TRBJ2-6
CDR3: ASRPLSGPSGANVLT

V: TRBV9
J: TRBJ1-1
CDR3: ASSVLRGRNTEAF

V: TRBV7-2
J: TRBJ2-1
CDR3: ASSLGAAGEQF

V: TRBV27
J: TRBJ1-2
CDR3: ASSLGHMSGYT

V: TRBV5-1
J: TRBJ1-2
CDR3: ASSPAGLYGYT

V: TRBV4-2
J: TRBJ1-1
CDR3: ASSQRGDSEAF

V: TRBV6-5
J: TRBJ1-1
CDR3: ASSYSGEAF

V: TRBV27
J: TRBJ2-1
CDR3: ASSLLAESSYNEQF

V: TRBV19
J: TRBJ1-4
CDR3: ASSQRDKREKLF

V: TRBV4-1
J: TRBJ2-2
CDR3: ASSQEIAGAGGELF

V: TRBV7-8
J: TRBJ2-1
CDR3: ASSLRPRHSYNEQF

V: TRBV11-2
J: TRBJ1-3
CDR3: ASSLSFASRETGNTIY

V: TRBV5-4
J: TRBJ1-1
CDR3: ASSPKTGPTEAF

V: TRBV13
J: TRBJ2-2
CDR3: ASSLLQGARRELF

V: TRBV7-9
J: TRBJ2-2
CDR3: ASSPGDETGTGELF

V: TRBV5-1
J: TRBJ1-4
CDR3: ASSSTGEGEKLF